A single sample is the source of the 23 T cell receptor beta chains below, sequenced in a study of CD4+ T cells in melanoma. Sequenced by immunoSEQ multiplex PCR; TCRdb stores in-frame clones only, minus some. The sample gives more than 12,000 clones, over 55% of which show up once; about a sixth is in the top ten. The specimen sequenced was cells from a culture (not recorded whether cultured in vitro). The receptor source for this set is a human donor with melanoma.

The chain joins TRBV18 to TRBJ1-4; tentative D call: TRBD1 (5 bases). The ends were cut back, 1 base at V and 2 bases at J, with 11 bases in the middle. Germline V gene data show CDR1 as KGHSH and CDR2 as LQKENI. The CDR3 spans 16 residues. The CDR3 DNA sequence: TGTGCCAGCTCACCACTCCAGGGAAGGACTAATGAAAAACTGTTTTTT. This gives the protein CASSPLQGRTNEKLFF.

Here the CDR3 DNA reads TGTGCCAGCAGTGAAGGCAACAGCATCTATGGCTACACCTTC. This gives the protein CASSEGNSIYGYTF. This chain links TRBV2 with TRBJ1-2; no definite D call. The CDR3 runs to 14 residues. Germline V gene data show CDR1 as SNHLY and CDR2 as FYNNEI. Trimming cost V 1 base and J 4 bases, with 10 bases left between them.

This clone was counted only a few times. Here the CDR3 DNA reads TGTGCCAGCAGTTTTTTCCGGGGGGGAGGCTACACCTTC. Its translation is CASSFFRGGGYTF. The J gene is TRBJ1-2, the V gene TRBV27; tentatively, D is TRBD1 (5 bases). The CDR3 consists of 13 residues. The germline V gene has CDR1 MNHEY and CDR2 SMNVEV (reference sequence). V lost 3 bases and J lost 8, with 13 bases in between.

This rearrangement joins TRBV2 to TRBJ1-1, with 7 bases identical to TRBD1. The CDR3 is made up of 15 amino acids. The J segment lost 3 bases and the V segment lost 1 base, leaving 5 bases of the junction unmatched. The germline gives CDR1 SNHLY, CDR2 FYNNEI. This chain's CDR3 is CASSEGQGTDTEAFF. The DNA for the CDR3 is TGTGCCAGCAGTGAAGGACAGGGTACGGACACTGAAGCTTTCTTT.

This clone showed up just once. Germline is not matched at one junction end, which may reflect a read error. The CDR3 DNA reads TGCGCCAGCAGCACAGGACAGGCTGGGGACTATGACTACACCTTC. Translated, it gives CASSTGQAGDYDYTF. J is TRBJ1-2 and V is TRBV5-1, with 7 nucleotides matching TRBD1. The CDR3 totals 15 residues. Germline CDR1 reads SGHRS; CDR2 reads YFSETQ.

A remark on this clone: This sample includes further DNA sequences coding for the same CDR3. The chain employs TRBV7-9 and TRBJ1-4; D might be TRBD1 (5 bases). Trimming removed 2 bases at V and 6 bases at J, with 13 bases between. This CDR3 region has 15 residues. Germline values: CDR1 SEHNR, CDR2 FQNEAQ (reference sequence). Written as DNA, the CDR3 is TGTGCCAGCAGCTTAAATCCACAGGATTATGAAAAACTGTTTTTT. As protein: CASSLNPQDYEKLFF. The whole variable domain, filled in from reference TRBV7-9 and TRBJ1-4, reads DTGVSQNPRHKITKRGQNVTFRCDPISEHNRLYWYRQTLGQGPEFLTYFQNEAQLEKSRLLSDRFSAERPKGSFSTLEIQRTEQGDSAMYLCASSLNPQDYEKLFFGSGTQLSVL.

This chain uses TRBV6-5 with TRBJ1-2, with unresolved D. Germline lookup yields CDR1 MNHEY and CDR2 SVGAGI. V was trimmed by 6 bases and J by 6 bases, leaving 11 bases between them. The CDR3 runs to 12 residues. CDR3 coding DNA: TGTGCCAGCAGGGAACAGTTTCATGGCTACACCTTC. This translates into CASREQFHGYTF.

J is TRBJ1-6 and V is TRBV27; D is unresolved. The CDR3 runs to 15 residues. Germline V gives CDR1 MNHEY, CDR2 SMNVEV (reference sequence). Trimming removed 0 bases at V and 7 bases at J, with 10 bases between. The chain's CDR3 is CASSLSWTGNSPLHF. CDR3 bases: TGTGCCAGCAGTTTATCTTGGACGGGGAATTCACCCCTCCACTTT.

The chain uses TRBV7-9 and TRBJ2-5; 9 bases match TRBD2. The CDR3 is 15 residues long. After removal of 3 bases from V and 3 bases from J, the junction contained 5 bases not matched to a gene. Germline-derived CDR1 and CDR2 are SEHNR and FQNEAQ (reference sequence). CDR3 in amino acids: CASSFYLAGEETQYF. CDR3 DNA: TGTGCCAGCAGCTTTTACTTAGCGGGGGAAGAGACCCAGTACTTC.

The chain links TRBV5-1 to TRBJ2-3; D assignment may be TRBD1 or TRBD2 (5 bases each). V was pared by 6 bases and J by 3 bases, with 14 bases between. This CDR3 region has 14 residues. The germline V gene encodes CDR1 SGHRS and CDR2 YFSETQ. The CDR3 loop reads CASTRDEPTDTQYF. Written as DNA, the CDR3 is TGCGCCAGCACCCGGGACGAACCGACAGATACGCAGTATTTT.

V and J are TRBV30 and TRBJ1-1; 10 nucleotides align to TRBD1. The CDR3 is 13 amino acids. Germline V lookup: CDR1 GTSNPN, CDR2 SVGIG (reference sequence). V shed 5 bases, J shed 3 bases, and the junction held 3 bases outside the gene matches. The CDR3 protein is CAWGGQGYTEAFF. CDR3 nucleotides: TGTGCCTGGGGGGGACAGGGGTACACTGAAGCTTTCTTT.

The CDR3 region is CASSLRQGMMETQYF. The CDR3 DNA reads as TGTGCCAGCAGCTTGCGGCAGGGAATGATGGAGACCCAGTACTTC. The chain recombines TRBV4-2 with TRBJ2-5, with D perhaps matching TRBD1 (5 bases). Germline CDR1 is LGHNA and CDR2 is YNFKEQ. CDR3 length equals 15 residues. Trimming left V 5 bases short and J 5 bases short, with 18 bases between.

This clone appeared a few times. The CDR3 region has the DNA TGTGCCAGCAGCCGAGGGGGGGTGGGTTCACCCCTCCACTTT. Protein sequence: CASSRGGVGSPLHF. The chain has TRBV7-9 and TRBJ1-6, with D perhaps matching TRBD1 (6 bases). Germline CDR1 reads SEHNR; CDR2 reads FQNEAQ (reference sequence). V gave up 5 bases and J gave up 9 bases, with 14 bases separating them. The CDR3 is 14 amino acids.

The chain links TRBV30 to TRBJ2-2, with a tentative D call TRBD2 (6 bases). Germline V gene lookup returns CDR1 GTSNPN and CDR2 SVGIG (reference sequence). Deletions cut 4 bases from V and 4 bases from J, with 19 bases between. CDR3 length equals 16 residues. Here the CDR3 reads CAWIPGGTGVTGELFF. CDR3 coding DNA: TGTGCCTGGATCCCTGGAGGGACGGGGGTCACCGGGGAGCTGTTTTTT.

The rearrangement uses TRBV9 and TRBJ2-1; D is perhaps TRBD1 or TRBD2 (5 bases each). With 2 bases removed from V and 3 bases from J, the gap between germline ends came to 12 bases. Germline CDR1 reads SGDLS; CDR2 reads YYNGEE. The CDR3 runs 15 residues. The CDR3 sequence: CASSVAGALYNEQFF. The CDR3 DNA is TGTGCCAGCAGCGTGGCCGGGGCCCTCTACAATGAGCAGTTCTTC.

This clone was seen a handful of times. The V call is TRBV11-2, the J call TRBJ1-6, with 7 bases identical to TRBD1. Per germline, CDR1 SGHAT and CDR2 FQNNGV. V shed 4 bases, J shed 9 bases, and the junction held 9 bases outside the gene matches. The CDR3 has 15 residues. The CDR3 sequence: CASSWQGVGTSPLHF. CDR3 DNA: TGTGCCAGCAGCTGGCAGGGGGTCGGTACTTCACCCCTCCACTTT.

The chain employs TRBV5-1 and TRBJ2-7, with D perhaps matching TRBD1 (5 bases). V was shortened by 4 bases and J by 3 bases, with 17 bases between the two germline ends. CDR3 length: 15 amino acids. CDR1 is SGHRS and CDR2 is YFSETQ in the germline V gene. The CDR3 DNA reads as TGCGCCAGCAGCCCGGAACCTCAGGGAATCTACGAGCAGTACTTC. Its protein is CASSPEPQGIYEQYF. The whole variable domain, filled in from reference TRBV5-1 and TRBJ2-7, reads KAGVTQTPRYLIKTRGQQVTLSCSPISGHRSVSWYQQTPGQGLQFLFEYFSETQRNKGNFPGRFSGRQFSNSRSEMNVSTLELGDSALYLCASSPEPQGIYEQYFGPGTRLTVT.

The rearrangement joins TRBV5-1 to TRBJ2-3, with unresolved D. The CDR3 totals 14 residues. V lost 1 base and J lost 1, with 7 bases in between. In germline, CDR1 is SGHRS, CDR2 YFSETQ. Written as DNA, the CDR3 is TGCGCCAGCAGCTTGACCTTGGGCACAGATACGCAGTATTTT. This codes for CASSLTLGTDTQYF.

V is TRBV29-1 and J is TRBJ2-7; TRBD2 is a possible D gene (5 bases). Germline V gene data show CDR1 as SQVTM and CDR2 as ANQGSEA. The CDR3 loop spans 12 amino acids. V dropped 4 bases and J dropped 3 bases, with 10 bases sitting between them. The CDR3 reads CSVGPRDYEQYF. The CDR3 nucleotides read TGCAGCGTTGGGCCCCGGGACTACGAGCAGTACTTC.

V is TRBV5-1 and J is TRBJ2-7; the D is unclear. V was cut by 1 base and J by 7 bases, with 6 bases left in between. This CDR3 spans 11 amino acids. From germline, CDR1 is SGHRS and CDR2 YFSETQ. The CDR3 spells CASSLLGEQYF. The CDR3 region has the DNA TGCGCCAGCAGCTTGTTGGGAGAGCAGTACTTC.

This chain uses TRBV30 with TRBJ1-2; 10 positions match TRBD1. This CDR3 spans 12 amino acids. The germline V gene has CDR1 GTSNPN and CDR2 SVGIG (reference sequence). V lost 5 bases and J lost 7; bases outside the gene matches: 4. The CDR3: CAWGGTGVGYTF. The CDR3 bases are TGTGCCTGGGGTGGGACAGGGGTTGGCTACACCTTC.

This clone came up a few times. This rearrangement joins TRBV7-3 to TRBJ2-2; the D call may be TRBD1 or TRBD2 (5 bases each). V gave up 2 bases and J gave up 6 bases, with 10 bases separating them. CDR3 length equals 14 residues. Looked up from germline, CDR1 is SGHTA and CDR2 is FQGTGA. CDR3 DNA sequence: TGTGCCAGCAGCTTAGGACGAGGGGCCGGGGAGCTGTTTTTT. This sequence encodes CASSLGRGAGELFF.

The V call is TRBV10-3, the J call TRBJ2-5; D remains ambiguous. This CDR3 comprises 13 residues. CDR1 and CDR2 from the germline V gene are ENHRY and SYGVKD. Deletions cut 10 bases from V and 4 bases from J, with 16 bases between. The CDR3 here is CATTNRQGETQYF. In DNA form, the CDR3 reads TGTGCCACAACTAACCGACAAGGAGAGACCCAGTACTTC.